The 9 T cell receptor beta chains below come from one sample, sequenced in a study of blood T cell repertoires in COVID-19. Profiled with immunoSEQ multiplex PCR; TCRdb holds only in-frame clones, not every one. The table lists under 300,000 clones, approximately 85% of them singletons. The sample was peripheral blood. The receptors derive from a woman aged 55-70 years with active or convalescent COVID-19.

The CDR3 loop is CASSDSGWGGTQYF. In DNA, the CDR3 is TGTGCCAGCAGCGACTCTGGTTGGGGGGGTACGCAGTATTTT. V usage is TRBV7-7 and J usage is TRBJ2-3, with 7 nucleotides matching TRBD2. The CDR3 covers 14 residues. Unmatched junction bases numbered 10, after V lost 5 bases and J lost 8 bases. The germline V gene encodes CDR1 SSHAT and CDR2 FNYEAQ (reference sequence).

On this clone itself: At one end, the junction sequence differs from germline, possibly due to a read error. This chain connects TRBV7-7 to TRBJ2-7; 9 positions agree with TRBD1. Per germline, CDR1 SSHAT and CDR2 FNYEAQ (reference sequence). The CDR3 is 15 amino acids. CDR3 amino acids: CASSLGTGTSYEQYF. The CDR3 DNA is TGTGCTAGCAGCTTAGGGACAGGGACTTCCTACGAGCAGTACTTC.

The chain carries TRBV6-4 and TRBJ1-6; D unclear. The V and J ends lost 6 bases and 3 bases respectively, with 9 bases between them. The CDR3 length is 14 residues. Germline V gene sequence: CDR1 MRHNA, CDR2 SNTAGT. The CDR3 DNA sequence: TGTGCCAGCAGCCCGACATACTATAATTCACCCCTCCACTTT. Amino acids: CASSPTYYNSPLHF.

This clone has more than one count but fewer than ten. The rearrangement joins TRBV6-5 to TRBJ2-7; 7 positions match TRBD1. Germline values: CDR1 MNHEY, CDR2 SVGAGI. This CDR3 has 14 residues. The V and J ends lost 2 bases and 6 bases, in that order; junction bases with no gene match: 7. The CDR3 bases are TGTGCCAGCAGTTACCGTAGGACAGGCGGCGAGCAGTACTTC. Translating it yields CASSYRRTGGEQYF.

This clone was seen a handful of times. The chain carries TRBV29-1 and TRBJ1-4, with 7 bases matching TRBD1. CDR3 length: 14 amino acids. In germline, CDR1 is SQVTM, CDR2 ANQGSEA. J was trimmed by 7 bases and V by 6 bases; bases with no gene match: 11. CDR3 protein: CSVGTGAGGEKLFF. CDR3 DNA sequence: TGCAGCGTGGGAACAGGAGCAGGGGGTGAAAAACTGTTTTTT.

This chain links TRBV19 with TRBJ1-1, with 10 bases aligning to TRBD1. The length of the CDR3 is 15 residues. CDR1 is LNHDA, CDR2 SQIVND, per germline (reference sequence). With V trimmed by 5 bases and J by 1 base, 4 bases remained unmatched. CDR3 DNA: TGTGCCAGTAGTCCATGGGACAGGGGGAACACTGAAGCTTTCTTT. Protein sequence: CASSPWDRGNTEAFF.

This clone was seen only once. This chain joins TRBV2 and TRBJ1-1; 10 nucleotides agree with TRBD1. This CDR3 has 14 residues. J was trimmed by 8 bases and V by 5 bases; bases with no gene match: 8. The germline gives CDR1 SNHLY, CDR2 FYNNEI. The chain's CDR3 is CASSSGTGAQEAFF. CDR3 nucleotide sequence: TGTGCCAGCAGTTCCGGGACAGGGGCGCAAGAAGCTTTCTTT.

The chain uses TRBV5-1 and TRBJ1-4; no definite D call. Trimming removed 3 bases at V and 5 bases at J, with 17 bases between. Germline V gene lookup returns CDR1 SGHRS and CDR2 YFSETQ. The CDR3 extends over 16 amino acids. As DNA, the CDR3 is TGCGCCAGCAGCTCGGGTGGCTCGGGTCGAAATGAAAAACTGTTTTTT. Amino acid sequence: CASSSGGSGRNEKLFF.

The chain uses TRBV6-2 or TRBV6-3 and TRBJ2-5; 10 nucleotides align to TRBD2. Germline CDR1 is MNHEY and CDR2 is SVGEGT. V shed 5 bases and J 5 bases; nucleotides not matched to a gene: 11. The CDR3 runs to 16 residues. The CDR3 DNA reads as TGTGCCAGCAGTCCGTCAGCGGGGGGGCCTTATGAGACCCAGTACTTC. As protein: CASSPSAGGPYETQYF.